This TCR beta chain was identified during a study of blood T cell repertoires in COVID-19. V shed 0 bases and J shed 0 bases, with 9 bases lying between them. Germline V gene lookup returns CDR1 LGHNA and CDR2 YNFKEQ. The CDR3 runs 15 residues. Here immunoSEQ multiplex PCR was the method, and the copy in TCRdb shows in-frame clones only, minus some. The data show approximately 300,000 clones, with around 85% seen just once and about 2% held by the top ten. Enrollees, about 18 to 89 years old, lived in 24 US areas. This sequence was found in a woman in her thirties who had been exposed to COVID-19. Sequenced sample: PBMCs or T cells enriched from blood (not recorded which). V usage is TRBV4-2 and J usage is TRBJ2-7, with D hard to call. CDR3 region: CASSQDRWSSYEQYF. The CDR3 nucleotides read TGTGCCAGCAGCCAAGATAGGTGGAGCTCCTACGAGCAGTACTTC.